This T cell receptor (beta chain) was sequenced in a study of cytomegalovirus exposure and HLA in healthy donors. Findings and caveats of the study: Researchers catalogued approximately 170 TCR beta chains as cytomegalovirus-associated. The tendency of first-cohort TCR clusters to co-occur in the 120 validation repertoires was the finding of a later analysis.

The CDR3 sequence is 14 residues long. The V end lost 5 bases, the J end lost 4 bases, and 11 bases lay between the germline ends. CDR1 is MDHEN and CDR2 is SYDVKM in the germline V gene. Comments on this clone: Its antigen is as yet unknown.

Using immunoSEQ multiplex PCR, the repertoire was profiled, and TCRdb retains in-frame clones only, with some absent. The sample includes roughly 60,000 clones, 90% to 95% of them seen just once. Sample: PBMCs. The J gene is TRBJ2-2, the V gene TRBV28, with D unresolved. This TCR was recovered from a man aged 18 to 30 in good health and CMV-seronegative. CDR3 nucleotide sequence: TGTGCCAGCAGTCGGTATAGAGGCACCGGGGAGCTGTTTTTT. It is translated as CASSRYRGTGELFF.